Below, 14 T cell receptor beta chains from the same sample are listed, as sequenced in a study of beta chain features in type 1 diabetes (dated by TCRdb to 2016 to 2018). These receptors have no identified antigens. Broad study findings and their caveats: A moderate but significant shortening of TCRB CDR3 length was observed in type 1 diabetes patients in all four CD4+ subsets.

Libraries were prepared through the immunoSEQ multiplex PCR assay. The entire isolated RNA was reverse transcribed using the High Capacity cDNA Reverse Transcription Kit, and thus expressed TCRB transcripts were sequenced. The table comes from immuneACCESS by way of TCRdb, which keeps in-frame sequences with V and J called. Part of the clones is missing from these tables; in studies checked, under half for an unresolved V gene and the rest for unknown reasons. The sample table records around 160,000 clones; 8% to 8.5% of these occur just once. The ten largest clones capture around 0.56% of the sample. Sequencing was done on a sample of central memory CD4+ T cells from blood. Receptor source: a woman between 18 and 29 years old with type 1 diabetes.

V and J are TRBV10-3 and TRBJ1-1; TRBD1 agrees at 7 bases. The V gene end was trimmed by 6 bases and the J gene end by 4 bases; junction bases not matched to a gene: 8. The germline V gene has CDR1 ENHRY and CDR2 SYGVKD. This CDR3 contains 14 residues. The CDR3 loop reads CAISPGGPGTEAFF. CDR3 bases: TGTGCCATCAGCCCAGGGGGGCCGGGCACTGAAGCTTTCTTT.

The chain combines TRBV19 with TRBJ2-1; 8 bases are a match to TRBD1. CDR1 and CDR2 (germline): LNHDA, SQIVND (reference sequence). After removal of 7 bases from V and 6 bases from J, the junction contained 5 bases not matched to a gene. The CDR3 spans 13 residues. The DNA for the CDR3 is TGTGCCAGTAACACAGGGGGGAGCAATGAGCAGTTCTTC. It codes for CASNTGGSNEQFF.

This clone was counted a few times. J is TRBJ2-3 and V is TRBV23-1; 7 bases align to TRBD2. TRBV23-1 carries the ORF label, with uncertain function. The CDR3 has 16 amino acids. The J segment lost 1 base and the V segment lost 0 bases, leaving 4 bases of the junction unmatched. The CDR3 here is CASSQSGGSGTDTQYF. The CDR3 DNA sequence: TGCGCCAGCAGTCAATCGGGCGGGAGCGGCACAGATACGCAGTATTTT.

This clone occurred a few times. The rearrangement links TRBV7-9 to TRBJ2-7; tentatively, D is TRBD2 (7 bases). Trimming removed 3 bases at V and 4 bases at J, with 16 bases between. CDR3 length: 15 residues. From germline, CDR1 is SEHNR and CDR2 FQNEAQ (reference sequence). The CDR3 region is CASSLMGAGAYEQYF. CDR3 nucleotide sequence: TGTGCCAGCAGCTTGATGGGGGCGGGGGCATACGAGCAGTACTTC.

This clone has a handful of counts. This chain connects TRBV5-6 to TRBJ1-5; D gene ambiguous. Between the trimmed V and J ends, which lost 4 bases and 3 bases, there was a span of 8 bases. CDR1 is SGHDT, CDR2 YYEEEE, per germline. There are 13 residues in the CDR3. The CDR3 nucleotides are TGTGCCAGCAGCCCGCTACCCAATCAGCCCCAGCATTTT. Its protein is CASSPLPNQPQHF.

In its sample, this clone was seen many times. V and J are TRBV14 and TRBJ1-1, with D tentatively TRBD1 (5 bases). Trimming removed 1 base from V and 4 bases from J, with 13 bases in between. This CDR3 region has 15 residues. Germline values: CDR1 SGHDN, CDR2 FVKESK. The CDR3, as DNA: TGTGCCAGCAGCCAAGGGTGGTGGGGCGGCACTGAAGCTTTCTTT. This translates into CASSQGWWGGTEAFF.

The rearrangement links TRBV4-3 to TRBJ1-4; D gene unclear. The V end lost 1 base, the J end lost 8 bases, and 5 bases lay between the germline ends. Germline V gives CDR1 LGHNA, CDR2 YSLEER. This CDR3 has 12 residues. The CDR3 bases are TGCGCCAGCAGCCAAGTACACGAAAAACTGTTTTTT. It encodes CASSQVHEKLFF.

This clone was detected only a few times. The V gene is TRBV6-5, the J gene TRBJ2-7; possibly TRBD1 for D (6 bases). Germline assignment: CDR1 MNHEY and CDR2 SVGAGI. This CDR3 region has 13 residues. With 5 bases removed from V and 4 bases from J, the gap between germline ends came to 12 bases. CDR3 in DNA: TGTGCCAGCAGTCCGCGGACAGAGTACGAGCAGTACTTC. Translated: CASSPRTEYEQYF.

This clone was observed a handful of times. The chain carries TRBV6-5 and TRBJ2-1; 9 bases match TRBD2. The germline gives CDR1 MNHEY, CDR2 SVGAGI. There are 14 residues in the CDR3. V was pared by 7 bases and J by 2 bases, with 3 bases of the junction left unmatched. CDR3 DNA: TGTGCCAGCATACTAGCGGGTACCTACAATGAGCAGTTCTTC. Its protein is CASILAGTYNEQFF.

The V and J genes are TRBV7-9 and TRBJ1-2; D is perhaps TRBD1 (6 bases). Germline V gene data show CDR1 as SEHNR and CDR2 as FQNEAQ (reference sequence). The CDR3 is made up of 12 amino acids. Trimming shortened V by 8 bases and J by 6 bases, and 13 bases separated the two germline ends. CDR3 protein: CASPRAGDGYTF. In nucleotides, the CDR3 is TGTGCCAGCCCTAGGGCAGGGGATGGCTACACCTTC.

This clone was recorded at least ten times. The chain couples TRBV19 to TRBJ2-5; TRBD2 aligns across 7 bases. Trimming took 3 bases from V and 1 from J; bases not matched to a gene: 8. The CDR3 is 16 amino acids. Germline V gene lookup returns CDR1 LNHDA and CDR2 SQIVND (reference sequence). The CDR3 reads CASSMLGTMSQETQYF. Written as DNA, the CDR3 is TGTGCCAGTAGTATGCTCGGGACTATGAGCCAAGAGACCCAGTACTTC.

The chain recombines TRBV7-9 with TRBJ1-5; D uncertain. CDR3 size: 15 residues. V gave up 3 bases and J gave up 2 bases, with 11 bases separating them. The germline V gene has CDR1 SEHNR and CDR2 FQNEAQ (reference sequence). CDR3 amino acids: CASSFGGRGNQPQHF. In DNA, the CDR3 is TGTGCCAGCAGCTTCGGCGGGAGAGGCAATCAGCCCCAGCATTTT. The entire variable domain, with the rest obtained from reference TRBV7-9 and TRBJ1-5, is as follows: DTGVSQNPRHKITKRGQNVTFRCDPISEHNRLYWYRQTLGQGPEFLTYFQNEAQLEKSRLLSDRFSAERPKGSFSTLEIQRTEQGDSAMYLCASSFGGRGNQPQHFGDGTRLSIL.

The table lists this clone with a few counts. The rearrangement joins TRBV18 to TRBJ2-5; maybe TRBD1 (6 bases). Germline V CDR1 and CDR2: KGHSH, LQKENI. The germline V and J ends were trimmed by 6 bases and 5 bases, with 13 bases remaining between them. CDR3 length equals 13 residues. Here the CDR3 DNA reads TGTGCCAGCTCCCTCAACAGGGTTGAGACCCAGTACTTC. It specifies CASSLNRVETQYF.

The chain couples TRBV30 to TRBJ2-5; 7 nucleotides match TRBD1. The V and J ends lost 5 bases and 4 bases, in that order; junction bases with no gene match: 7. The CDR3 sequence is 13 residues long. CDR1 is GTSNPN and CDR2 is SVGIG in the germline V gene (reference sequence). CDR3 nucleotide sequence: TGTGCCTGGGGGCCTAGACAGGGAGAGACCCAGTACTTC. This sequence encodes CAWGPRQGETQYF.